The clone carrying this TCR beta chain was detected many times. The antigen remains undetermined. This CDR3 comprises 16 residues. Germline CDR1 is MNHEY and CDR2 is SVGAGI. Deletions cut 2 bases from V and 5 bases from J, with 18 bases between. TCRdb redid the calling of the RT-PCR reads with MiXCR, one entry per CDR3 protein. Here the sample spans around 470,000 distinct CDR3 sequences, less than 7.5% being singletons. This entry is derived from a study of response to subunit inactivated influenza vaccine. Overall study findings and caveats: Each seasonal influenza vaccination, the authors suggested, recruits few new T cells.

The sample here was PBMCs from blood, taken about 23 months after vaccination. This TCR came from a man aged 50 to 75 who received an inactivated influenza vaccine. The chain carries TRBV6-5 and TRBJ2-5, with D perhaps matching TRBD1 or TRBD2 (6 bases each). CDR3 DNA sequence: TGTGCCAGCAGTTACGGAACTAGCAAAGGGGGGGAGACCCAGTACTTC. Protein product: CASSYGTSKGGETQYF.